Listed below are T cell receptor beta chains from one sample, sequenced in a study of spatial heterogeneity in lung cancer. Via MiXCR, TCRdb re-called the 5' RACE reads, giving one row per CDR3 protein. Of 50,000 to 65,000 distinct CDR3 sequences in the sample, approximately 8% were seen once. This material consisted of PBMCs, taken at surgery. These receptors all stem from a female donor with early-stage non-small cell lung cancer. CDR3s include the opening cysteine and the closing phenylalanine or tryptophan. A D gene is named only where the DNA matches it firmly. Size is omitted from some rows. Given values are once, few, many or a class for expanded clones.

TRBJ1-1	.	.	TRBV6-5	TGTGCCAGCAGAGCGTGGGGGACCTTCGATATTAACACTGAAGCTTTCTTT	CASRAWGTFDINTEAFF
TRBJ1-1	.	few	TRBV18	TGTGCCAGCTCACCGGGGGGGACCTTGGGTACTGAAGCTTTCTTT	CASSPGGTLGTEAFF
TRBJ1-4	.	few	TRBV7-6	TGTGCCAGCAGCTTAGGGTCATTAGCAGGGACCGAAAAACTGTTTTTT	CASSLGSLAGTEKLFF
TRBJ2-3	TRBD1	many	TRBV11-3	TGTGCCAGCAGCCCGTGGGACAGCCAGAGCACAGATACGCAGTATTTT	CASSPWDSQSTDTQYF
TRBJ2-2	.	many	TRBV5-6	TGTGCCAGCAGCCCACGACAGGTGAAGGGGAACACCGGGGAGCTGTTTTTT	CASSPRQVKGNTGELFF
TRBJ2-7	.	many	TRBV28	TGTGCCAGCAGTGTCCCCCCGGACGGATACGAGCAGTACTTC	CASSVPPDGYEQYF
TRBJ2-5	TRBD1	few	TRBV6-6	TGTGCCAGCAGTTACCCCGGACAGGGCAAAGAGACCCAGTACTTC	CASSYPGQGKETQYF
TRBJ2-5	TRBD2	few	TRBV27	TGTGCCAGCAGTTCCCGGCGGACTAGCGTGGAGACCCAGTACTTC	CASSSRRTSVETQYF
TRBJ2-7	TRBD2	.	TRBV19	TGTGCCAGTAGTATTTCGGGGACTACTGGCGAGCAGTACTTC	CASSISGTTGEQYF
TRBJ1-5	.	.	TRBV20-1	TGCAGTGCTAGTGGGGGCAGCAATCAGCCCCAGCATTTT	CSASGGSNQPQHF
TRBJ2-1	.	few	TRBV6-5	TGTGCCAGCAGTTACTCGTCGGGGACCTACAATGAGCAGTTCTTC	CASSYSSGTYNEQFF
TRBJ2-7	.	many	TRBV12-3/TRBV12-4	TGTGCCAGCACCGGACAGACCTACGAGCAGTACTTC	CASTGQTYEQYF
TRBJ1-1	TRBD1	many	TRBV19	TGTGCCACTTCTCAGGGACAGGGATGGGGCACTGAAGCTTTCTTT	CATSQGQGWGTEAFF
TRBJ1-3	.	few	TRBV30	TGTGCCTGGAAGGGGCTTGGAAACACCATATATTTT	CAWKGLGNTIYF
TRBJ2-3	TRBD2	.	TRBV12-5	TGTGCTAGTGGTTTTCGGCGGGAGAGCACAGATACGCAGTATTTT	CASGFRRESTDTQYF
TRBJ1-5	.	few	TRBV27	TGTGCCAGCAGTTTTCGGGGGCTCGGCAATCAGCCCCAGCATTTT	CASSFRGLGNQPQHF
TRBJ2-2	.	.	TRBV6-1	TGTGCCCTCGAGAGGGGAGACACCGGGGAGCTGTTTTTT	CALERGDTGELFF